Below are 11 T cell receptor beta chains sequenced from a single sample in a study of shared clonotypes between healthy human individuals. It was CD45RO-negative cells, positively selected for CCR7, that made up naive CD8 cells, with terminally differentiated effector memory CD45RA+ cells excluded. Measured with immunoSEQ multiplex PCR; TCRdb has only the in-frame clones, and not every one. The repertoire consists of some 580,000 clones, with 98% occurring once and the leading ten covering 0.3%. Material for sequencing was naive CD8+ T cells sorted from blood. The source of these receptors is a man aged 30 to 39 in good health.

The chain joins TRBV11-2 to TRBJ2-1, with 10 bases that match TRBD2. Germline loops: CDR1 SGHAT, CDR2 FQNNGV. Germline trimming cut 1 base from V and 5 bases from J; bases unmatched to any gene: 8. This CDR3 spans 17 amino acids. The CDR3 loop reads CASSLGPLAGVNNEQFF. CDR3 in DNA: TGTGCCAGCAGCTTAGGGCCCCTAGCGGGAGTGAACAATGAGCAGTTCTTC.

The genes are TRBV14 and TRBJ2-2; D may be TRBD1 (6 bases). The CDR3 extends over 17 amino acids. V lost 2 bases and J lost 0, with 13 bases in between. Germline values: CDR1 SGHDN, CDR2 FVKESK. The CDR3 sequence is CASSQFGGQSNTGELFF. The CDR3 region has the DNA TGTGCCAGCAGCCAATTTGGAGGACAGTCGAACACCGGGGAGCTGTTTTTT.

The rearrangement links TRBV4-1 to TRBJ2-7, with 9 bases lining up with TRBD2. The CDR3 covers 16 residues. Germline V gives CDR1 MGHRA, CDR2 YSYEKL. V lost 2 bases to trimming and J lost 2 bases; unmatched junction nucleotides: 7. The CDR3 region is CASSQTPAGGTYEQYF. DNA of the CDR3: TGCGCCAGCAGCCAAACCCCAGCGGGGGGAACCTACGAGCAGTACTTC.

The chain employs TRBV5-1 and TRBJ2-1, with 9 nucleotides matching TRBD2. With 3 bases clipped from V and 7 bases from J, the junction kept 17 bases outside the gene matches. In germline, CDR1 is SGHRS, CDR2 YFSETQ. The length of the CDR3 is 18 residues. The CDR3 here is CASSSTIAGEQVGNEQFF. The CDR3, as DNA: TGCGCCAGCAGCTCTACCATAGCGGGAGAGCAAGTAGGGAATGAGCAGTTCTTC. The whole variable domain, remainder taken from reference TRBV5-1 and TRBJ2-1, is KAGVTQTPRYLIKTRGQQVTLSCSPISGHRSVSWYQQTPGQGLQFLFEYFSETQRNKGNFPGRFSGRQFSNSRSEMNVSTLELGDSALYLCASSSTIAGEQVGNEQFFGPGTRLTVL.

The genes are TRBV4-1 and TRBJ2-1; no clear D. CDR3 size: 14 residues. Germline CDR1 and CDR2: MGHRA and YSYEKL. V was shortened by 2 bases and J by 8 bases, with 13 bases between the two germline ends. The DNA of the CDR3 is TGCGCCAGCAGCCAATCCCCGCGTCGGGATGAGCAGTTCTTC. It is translated as CASSQSPRRDEQFF.

The rearrangement uses TRBV10-1 and TRBJ2-1; D is perhaps TRBD1 (5 bases). The germline V gene encodes CDR1 WNHNN and CDR2 SYGVQD (reference sequence). This CDR3 has 14 residues. V was cut by 2 bases and J by 3 bases, with 8 bases left in between. The CDR3 DNA follows: TGCGCCAGCAGTGAGAGGGGCATCTACAATGAGCAGTTCTTC. Amino acid sequence: CASSERGIYNEQFF.

The gene calls are TRBV7-9 and TRBJ2-7, with D possibly being TRBD2 (5 bases). V lost 5 bases to trimming and J lost 1 base, with 12 bases between them. The CDR3 consists of 14 residues. Germline-derived CDR1 and CDR2 are SEHNR and FQNEAQ (reference sequence). DNA of the CDR3: TGTGCCAGCAGCACTAATGAGGGTTCCTACGAGCAGTACTTC. It codes for CASSTNEGSYEQYF.

This clone was found once. The rearrangement links TRBV28 to TRBJ1-5, with no clear D. With 8 bases removed from V and 11 bases from J, the gap between germline ends came to 13 bases. The CDR3 covers 11 residues. The V gene's germline CDR1 is MDHEN and CDR2 SYDVKM. Written as DNA, the CDR3 is TGTGCCAGCTCATCTAACCCGGCCCAGCATTTT. Amino acid sequence: CASSSNPAQHF.

This clone has just one count. The genes are TRBV4-3 and TRBJ2-5; D gene ambiguous. The CDR3 is made up of 15 amino acids. The germline gives CDR1 LGHNA, CDR2 YSLEER. V was clipped by 0 bases and J by 1 base, with 9 bases between them. CDR3 coding DNA: TGCGCCAGCAGCCAAGATTGGGCTACCCAAGAGACCCAGTACTTC. Residues: CASSQDWATQETQYF.

The chain combines TRBV7-7 with TRBJ2-2; 11 bases fit TRBD2. The V segment lost 5 bases and the J segment 6 bases; nucleotides outside the gene matches: 5. CDR3 size: 15 residues. Germline V CDR1 and CDR2: SSHAT, FNYEAQ (reference sequence). The CDR3 nucleotides read TGTGCCAGCAGCCCACTAGCGGGAGATGCCGGGGAGCTGTTTTTT. Protein sequence: CASSPLAGDAGELFF. Combining the CDR3 with reference TRBV7-7 and TRBJ2-2 gives the whole variable domain GAGVSQSPRYKVTKRGQDVTLRCDPISSHATLYWYQQALGQGPEFLTYFNYEAQPDKSGLPSDRFSAERPEGSISTLTIQRTEQRDSAMYRCASSPLAGDAGELFFGEGSRLTVL.

The chain uses TRBV27 and TRBJ2-1, with 8 bases aligning to TRBD2. CDR1 is MNHEY and CDR2 is SMNVEV in the germline V gene (reference sequence). CDR3 length: 15 residues. J lost 3 bases, V lost 2 bases, and 3 bases had no gene match. CDR3 region: CASSLVAGGYNEQFF. CDR3 nucleotides: TGTGCCAGCAGTTTAGTGGCGGGAGGCTACAATGAGCAGTTCTTC.